The 7 T cell receptor beta chains presented below share a single source sample, sequenced in a study of patients and donors after allogeneic stem cell transplantation. TCRdb ran MiXCR on the RT-PCR reads and lists one entry per CDR3 protein. The profile shows fewer than 500,000 distinct CDR3 sequences, more than 15% of them singletons. Sequencing was performed on blood, either unsorted or a sorted T cell fraction (not recorded which). These receptor sequences come from a human donor who was either an allogeneic HSCT recipient or a stem cell or donor lymphocyte infusion donor (not recorded which). It is not recorded whose cells these are; they may come from a transplant donor.

The sample holds a few counts of this clonotype. The chain is built from TRBV5-1 and TRBJ2-5, with 8 bases identical to TRBD2. Germline CDR1 SGHRS, CDR2 YFSETQ. After removal of 5 bases from V and 5 bases from J, the junction contained 11 bases not matched to a gene. CDR3 length: 15 amino acids. The CDR3 is CASSAGGVIWETQYF. The CDR3 DNA reads TGCGCCAGCAGTGCGGGAGGTGTGATATGGGAGACCCAGTACTTC.

V usage is TRBV7-9 and J usage is TRBJ1-1; the match to TRBD1 covers 8 bases. V shed 5 bases and J 8 bases; nucleotides not matched to a gene: 1. This CDR3 has 11 amino acids. Looked up from germline, CDR1 is SEHNR and CDR2 is FQNEAQ (reference sequence). The DNA for the CDR3 is TGTGCCAGCAGCGACAGGGGAGAAGCTTTCTTT. Protein product: CASSDRGEAFF.

This clonotype has only a few counts. V and J are TRBV13 and TRBJ2-5, with a possible D match to TRBD2 (6 bases). The germline CDR1 and CDR2 sequences are PRHDT and FYEKMQ (reference sequence). Trimming took 1 base from V and 0 from J, leaving 12 bases between them. CDR3 length: 16 amino acids. Here the CDR3 reads CASSLEGRGNQETQYF. The CDR3 nucleotides are TGTGCCAGCAGCTTAGAAGGACGGGGGAACCAAGAGACCCAGTACTTC.

The V gene is TRBV2, the J gene TRBJ2-1, with 9 bases fitting TRBD1. The ends lost 5 bases at V and 2 bases at J; junction bases unmatched: 16. The V gene's germline CDR1 is SNHLY and CDR2 FYNNEI. The CDR3 contains 19 residues. The CDR3 sequence: CASSWDREGGLDTYNEQFF. The CDR3 DNA sequence: TGTGCCAGCAGTTGGGACAGGGAAGGAGGACTAGATACCTACAATGAGCAGTTCTTC.

This clonotype was detected ten times or more. This chain uses TRBV2 with TRBJ2-1; TRBD1 aligns across 7 bases. Germline CDR1 is SNHLY and CDR2 is FYNNEI. The CDR3 extends over 15 amino acids. V was clipped by 4 bases and J by 5 bases; unmatched bases: 8. As DNA, the CDR3 is TGTGCCAGCAGTGGAGGGGGCCGGCCTAACAATGAGCAGTTCTTC. Amino acid sequence: CASSGGGRPNNEQFF.

The rearrangement joins TRBV19 to TRBJ2-7; 8 positions agree with TRBD1. The length of the CDR3 is 14 residues. V shed 3 bases, J shed 2 bases, and the junction held 3 bases outside the gene matches. Germline V gene lookup returns CDR1 LNHDA and CDR2 SQIVND (reference sequence). CDR3 amino acids: CASSIGTGTYEQYF. DNA for the CDR3: TGTGCCAGTAGTATCGGGACAGGAACCTACGAGCAGTACTTC.

The chain recombines TRBV18 with TRBJ2-2; D is undetermined. The CDR3 extends over 14 amino acids. CDR1 is KGHSH and CDR2 is LQKENI in the germline V gene. Trimming took off 7 bases at V and 1 base at J, with 10 bases between the two ends. CDR3 sequence: CASCARQNTGELFF. The CDR3, as DNA: TGTGCCAGCTGCGCCAGACAGAACACCGGGGAGCTGTTTTTT.